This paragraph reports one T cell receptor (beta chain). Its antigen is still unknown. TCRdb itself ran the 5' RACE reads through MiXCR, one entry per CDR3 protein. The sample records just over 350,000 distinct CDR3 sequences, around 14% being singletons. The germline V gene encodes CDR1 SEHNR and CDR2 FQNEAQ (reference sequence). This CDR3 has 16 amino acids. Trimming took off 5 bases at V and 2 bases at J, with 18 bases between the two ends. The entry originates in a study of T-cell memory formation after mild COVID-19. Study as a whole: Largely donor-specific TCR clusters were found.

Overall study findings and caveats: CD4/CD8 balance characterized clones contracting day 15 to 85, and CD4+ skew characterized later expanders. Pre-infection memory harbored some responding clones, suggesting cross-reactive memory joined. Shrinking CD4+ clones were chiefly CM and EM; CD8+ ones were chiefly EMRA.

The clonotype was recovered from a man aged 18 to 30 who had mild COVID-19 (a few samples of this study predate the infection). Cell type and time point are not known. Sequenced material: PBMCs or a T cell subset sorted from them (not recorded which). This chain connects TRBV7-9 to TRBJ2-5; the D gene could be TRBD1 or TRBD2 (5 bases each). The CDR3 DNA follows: TGTGCCAGCAGCAATACCCGGGACGCCAATCAAGAGACCCAGTACTTC. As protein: CASSNTRDANQETQYF.